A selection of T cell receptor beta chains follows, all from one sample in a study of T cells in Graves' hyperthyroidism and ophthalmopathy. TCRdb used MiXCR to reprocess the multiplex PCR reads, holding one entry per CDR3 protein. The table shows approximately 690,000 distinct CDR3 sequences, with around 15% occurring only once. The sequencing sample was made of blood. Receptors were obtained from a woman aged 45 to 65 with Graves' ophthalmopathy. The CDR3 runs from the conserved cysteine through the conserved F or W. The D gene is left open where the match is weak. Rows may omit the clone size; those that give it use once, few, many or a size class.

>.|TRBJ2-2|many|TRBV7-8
CASSYGTVNTGELFF
TGTGCCAGCAGCTACGGGACTGTGAACACCGGGGAGCTGTTTTTT
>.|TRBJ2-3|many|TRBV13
CASSSADRQTSTDTQYF
TGTGCCAGCAGCTCAGCAGACAGACAGACCAGCACAGATACGCAGTATTTT
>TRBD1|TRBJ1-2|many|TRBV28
CASRNRDRGFGYTF
TGTGCCAGCAGGAACAGGGACAGGGGGTTTGGCTACACCTTC
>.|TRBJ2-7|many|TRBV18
CASSRNSIYEQYF
TGTGCCAGCTCAAGGAATAGTATCTACGAGCAGTACTTC
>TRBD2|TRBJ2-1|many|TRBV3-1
CASSQAGLAGNYNEQFF
TGTGCCAGCAGCCAAGCGGGCCTAGCGGGGAACTACAATGAGCAGTTCTTC
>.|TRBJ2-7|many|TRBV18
CASSQHEQYF
TGTGCCAGCTCACAACACGAGCAGTACTTC
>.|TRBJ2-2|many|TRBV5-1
CASSPVDSTNTGELFF
TGCGCCAGCAGCCCGGTCGACAGCACGAACACCGGGGAGCTGTTTTTT
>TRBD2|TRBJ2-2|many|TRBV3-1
CASSSFWTSGNTGELFF
TGTGCCAGCAGCTCCTTCTGGACTAGCGGGAACACCGGGGAGCTGTTTTTT
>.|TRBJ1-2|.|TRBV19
CASSMKVFGYTF
TGTGCCAGTAGTATGAAGGTTTTTGGCTACACCTTC
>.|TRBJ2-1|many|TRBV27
CASSIPGHHNEQFF
TGTGCTAGCAGTATACCGGGACACCACAATGAGCAGTTCTTC
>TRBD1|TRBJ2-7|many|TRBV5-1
CASSLTGGCEQYF
TGCGCCAGCAGCTTGACAGGGGGTTGCGAGCAGTACTTC
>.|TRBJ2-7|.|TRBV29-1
CSVEGVYEQYF
TGCAGCGTTGAAGGGGTCTACGAGCAGTACTTC
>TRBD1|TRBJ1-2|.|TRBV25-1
CASSDSGTAYGYTF
TGTGCCAGCAGTGACTCCGGGACAGCTTATGGCTACACCTTC
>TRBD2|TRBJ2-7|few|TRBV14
CASSRHGGVGSYEQYF
TGTGCCAGCAGCCGCCACGGGGGGGTGGGGTCCTACGAGCAGTACTTC
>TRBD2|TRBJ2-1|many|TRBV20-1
CSGGSGNNEQFF
TGCAGTGGAGGGAGCGGGAACAATGAGCAGTTCTTC
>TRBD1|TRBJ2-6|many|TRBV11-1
CASSHRQGDLNPSGANVLTF
TGTGCCAGCAGCCATAGACAGGGCGACCTAAACCCTTCTGGGGCCAACGTCCTGACTTTC
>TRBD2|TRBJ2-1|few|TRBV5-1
CASRRAGESYNEQFF
TGCGCCAGCAGACGTGCGGGAGAGTCCTACAATGAGCAGTTCTTC
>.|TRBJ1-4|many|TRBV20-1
CSANMMLTEKLFF
TGCAGTGCTAACATGATGTTAACTGAAAAACTGTTTTTT
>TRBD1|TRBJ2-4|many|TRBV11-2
CASSLSYDRGSDIQYF
TGTGCCAGCAGCTTAAGTTACGACAGGGGATCGGACATTCAGTACTTC
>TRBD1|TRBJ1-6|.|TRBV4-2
CASSPGPGGARNSPLHF
TGTGCCAGCAGCCCGGGCCCAGGGGGCGCGAGAAATTCACCCCTCCACTTT
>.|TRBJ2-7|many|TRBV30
CAWRDSYEQYF
TGTGCCTGGAGGGACTCCTACGAGCAGTACTTC
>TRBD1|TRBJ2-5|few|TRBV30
CAWTGTGGGQETQYF
TGTGCCTGGACAGGAACAGGGGGCGGTCAAGAGACCCAGTACTTC
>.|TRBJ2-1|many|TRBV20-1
CSAPQLASSYNEQFF
TGCAGTGCTCCCCAGCTAGCGAGCTCCTACAATGAGCAGTTCTTC
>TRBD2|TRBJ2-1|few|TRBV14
CASSQDKGLAWTSSSNEQFF
TGTGCCAGCAGCCAAGATAAAGGGCTAGCGTGGACTAGCTCCTCGAATGAGCAGTTCTTC
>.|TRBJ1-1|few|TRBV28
CASRSAGPNTEAFF
TGTGCCAGCAGGTCGGCCGGGCCCAACACTGAAGCTTTCTTT
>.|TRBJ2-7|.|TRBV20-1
CSARERDLYEQYF
TGCAGTGCTAGAGAACGGGACCTCTACGAGCAGTACTTC
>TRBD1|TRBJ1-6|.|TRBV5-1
CASSFEGQGLHF
TGCGCCAGCAGCTTCGAGGGACAGGGTCTCCACTTT
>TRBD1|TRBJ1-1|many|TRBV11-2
CASSGTGVGGTEAFF
TGTGCCAGCAGCGGGACAGGGGTGGGTGGCACTGAAGCTTTCTTT
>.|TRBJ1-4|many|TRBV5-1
CASKSVPLNEKLFF
TGCGCCAGCAAGTCAGTTCCACTTAATGAAAAACTGTTTTTT
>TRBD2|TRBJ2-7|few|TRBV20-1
CSASPTSGRIYEQYF
TGCAGTGCTAGCCCGACTAGCGGGAGAATCTACGAGCAGTACTTC
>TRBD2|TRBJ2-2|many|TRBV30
CAWSYWTSGNTGELFF
TGTGCCTGGAGCTACTGGACTAGCGGGAACACCGGGGAGCTGTTTTTT
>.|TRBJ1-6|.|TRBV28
CASSPSPQVLSQPHHF
TGTGCCAGCAGTCCATCCCCGCAGGTTCTTTCCCAGCCTCACCACTTT
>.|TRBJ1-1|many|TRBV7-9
CASSLKGSGSNTEAFF
TGTGCCAGCAGCTTAAAGGGGTCAGGGTCGAACACTGAAGCTTTCTTT
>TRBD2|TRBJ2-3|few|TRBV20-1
CSASTLAGVSDTQYF
TGCAGTGCTAGTACATTAGCGGGAGTTTCCGATACGCAGTATTTT
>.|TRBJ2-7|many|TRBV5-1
CASSYSTGSSYEQYF
TGCGCCAGCAGCTATTCCACCGGGAGTTCCTACGAGCAGTACTTC
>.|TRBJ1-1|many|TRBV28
CASNTGNPTEAFF
TGTGCCAGCAATACAGGGAATCCCACTGAAGCTTTCTTT